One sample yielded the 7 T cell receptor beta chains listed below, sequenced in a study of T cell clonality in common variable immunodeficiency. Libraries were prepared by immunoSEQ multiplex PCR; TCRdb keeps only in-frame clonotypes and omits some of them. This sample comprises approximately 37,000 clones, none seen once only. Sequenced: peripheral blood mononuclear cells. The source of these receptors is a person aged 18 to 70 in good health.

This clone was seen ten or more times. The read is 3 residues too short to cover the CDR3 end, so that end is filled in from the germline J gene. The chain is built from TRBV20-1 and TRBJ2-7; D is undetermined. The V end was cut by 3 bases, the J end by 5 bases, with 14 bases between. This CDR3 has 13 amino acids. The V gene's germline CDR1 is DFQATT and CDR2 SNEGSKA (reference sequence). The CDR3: CSARVAGIHEQYF. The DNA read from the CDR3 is TGCAGTGCTAGGGTGGCAGGTATCCACGAG.

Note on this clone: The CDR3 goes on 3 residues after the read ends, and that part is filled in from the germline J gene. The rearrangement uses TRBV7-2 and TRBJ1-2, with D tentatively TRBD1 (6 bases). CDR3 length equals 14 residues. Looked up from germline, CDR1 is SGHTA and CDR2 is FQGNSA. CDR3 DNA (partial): TGTGCCAGCAGCTTAGGGGGGGGCGCCTACGAC. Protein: CASSLGGGAYD. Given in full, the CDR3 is CASSLGGGAYDYTF.

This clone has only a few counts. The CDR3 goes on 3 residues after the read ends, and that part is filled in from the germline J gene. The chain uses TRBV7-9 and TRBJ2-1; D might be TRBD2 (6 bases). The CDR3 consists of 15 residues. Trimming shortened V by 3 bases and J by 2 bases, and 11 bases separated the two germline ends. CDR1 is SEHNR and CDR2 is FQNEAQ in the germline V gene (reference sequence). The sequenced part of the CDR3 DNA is TGTGCCAGCAGCTTCGGGACTGTGCCCTACAATGAG. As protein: CASSFGTVPYNE. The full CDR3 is CASSFGTVPYNEQFF.

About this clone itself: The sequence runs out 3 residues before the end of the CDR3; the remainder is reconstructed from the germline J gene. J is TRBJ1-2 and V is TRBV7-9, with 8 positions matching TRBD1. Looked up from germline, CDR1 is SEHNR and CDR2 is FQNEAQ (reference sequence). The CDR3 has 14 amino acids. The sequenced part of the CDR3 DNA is TGTGCCAGCAGCGTCGGACAGGGAAATGGCGAC. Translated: CASSVGQGNGD. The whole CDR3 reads CASSVGQGNGDYTF.

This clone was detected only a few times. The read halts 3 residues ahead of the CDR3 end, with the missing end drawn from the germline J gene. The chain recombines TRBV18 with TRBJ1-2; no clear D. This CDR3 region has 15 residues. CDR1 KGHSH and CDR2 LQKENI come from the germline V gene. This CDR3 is CASSPRLAYNNDYTF. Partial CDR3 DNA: TGTGCCAGCTCACCAAGGCTAGCGTATAACAATGAC.

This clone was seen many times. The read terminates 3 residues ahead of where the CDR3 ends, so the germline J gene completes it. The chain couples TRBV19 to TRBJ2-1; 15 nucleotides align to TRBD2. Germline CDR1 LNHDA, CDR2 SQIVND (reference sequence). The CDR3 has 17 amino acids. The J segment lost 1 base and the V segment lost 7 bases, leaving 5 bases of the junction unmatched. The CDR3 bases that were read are TGTGCCAGTACGGGACTAGCGGGGGGAGGGTCCTACAATGAG. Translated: CASTGLAGGGSYNE. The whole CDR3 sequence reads CASTGLAGGGSYNEQFF.

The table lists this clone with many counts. The CDR3 region is CASSLVLSGRDEQFF. Partial CDR3 DNA: TGTGCCAGCAGCTTAGTACTGTCGGGGAGGGATGAG. The V call is TRBV7-9, the J call TRBJ2-1; 7 nucleotides match TRBD2. With the read ending 3 residues before the CDR3 end, the germline J gene is used to fill in that end. Germline V gene lookup returns CDR1 SEHNR and CDR2 FQNEAQ (reference sequence). The CDR3 is 15 amino acids. Germline trimming cut 1 base from V and 8 bases from J; bases unmatched to any gene: 8.